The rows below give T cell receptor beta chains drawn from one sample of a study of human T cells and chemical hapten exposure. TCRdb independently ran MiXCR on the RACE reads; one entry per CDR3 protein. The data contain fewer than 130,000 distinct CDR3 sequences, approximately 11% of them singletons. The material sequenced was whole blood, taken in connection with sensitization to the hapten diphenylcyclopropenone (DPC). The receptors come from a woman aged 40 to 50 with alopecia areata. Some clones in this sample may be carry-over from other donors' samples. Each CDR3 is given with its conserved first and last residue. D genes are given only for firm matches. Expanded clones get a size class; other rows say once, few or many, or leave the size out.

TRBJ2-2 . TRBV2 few TGTGCCAGCAGAGTTGTGAGGGCCGGGGAGCTGTTTTTT CASRVVRAGELFF
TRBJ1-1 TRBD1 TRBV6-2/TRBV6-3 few TGTGCCAGCAGTTACCAAGACAGGGCCAACACTGAAGCTTTCTTT CASSYQDRANTEAFF
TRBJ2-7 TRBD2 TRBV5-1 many TGCGCCAGCAGCCCTACTAGCGGGTCCTACGAGCAGTACTTC CASSPTSGSYEQYF
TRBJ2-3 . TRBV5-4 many TGTGCCAGCAGCCCTAAGGGGGGTCCCACAGATACGCAGTATTTT CASSPKGGPTDTQYF
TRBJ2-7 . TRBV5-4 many TGTGCCAGCACCCCTCGCGGGGGCCGATTTACTTACGAGCAGTACTTC CASTPRGGRFTYEQYF
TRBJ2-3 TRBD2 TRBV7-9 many TGTGCCAGCGGCCCACTAGCGGGAGGGCCAACAGATACGCAGTATTTT CASGPLAGGPTDTQYF
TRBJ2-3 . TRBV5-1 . TGCGCCAGCAGCTTGGCCAAGGTAGTCGGCGGTTCAAGGGCAGATACGCAGTATTTT CASSLAKVVGGSRADTQYF
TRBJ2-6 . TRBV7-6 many TGTGCCAGCAGCTTCGGGTCCTCTGGGGCCAACGTCCTGACTTTC CASSFGSSGANVLTF
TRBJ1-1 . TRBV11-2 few TGTGCCAGCAGCTTAATTTTGGCGGCAGGAGGAGAAGCTTTCTTT CASSLILAAGGEAFF
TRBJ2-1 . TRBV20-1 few TGCAGTGCCCCTCTTTTAAGACAGCCCTACAATGAGCAGTTCTTC CSAPLLRQPYNEQFF
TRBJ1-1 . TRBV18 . TGTGCCAGCTCACCACCGACCGGGGGAGGCACTGAAGCTTTCTTT CASSPPTGGGTEAFF
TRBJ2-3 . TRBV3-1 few TGTGCCAGCAGCCAGGGGGAGAGCAAGAGAGATACGCAGTATTTT CASSQGESKRDTQYF
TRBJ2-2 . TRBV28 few TGTGCCAGCAGTTTCCCTAGAGGCACATCCGGGGAGCTGTTTTTT CASSFPRGTSGELFF
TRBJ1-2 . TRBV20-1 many TGCAGTGCCCCCCCCATCGTGGCGGGCTATGGCTACACCTTC CSAPPIVAGYGYTF
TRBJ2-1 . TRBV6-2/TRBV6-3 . TGTGCCAGCAGTGAGGATGAGCAGTTCTTC CASSEDEQFF
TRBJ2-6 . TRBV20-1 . TGCAGTGCTAGAGATGTGGGCTCTGGGGCCAACGTCCTGACTTTC CSARDVGSGANVLTF
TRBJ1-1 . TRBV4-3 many TGCGCCAGCAGCCGCCTCATGGGAGAAGCTTTCTTT CASSRLMGEAFF
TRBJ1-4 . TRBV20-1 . TGCAGTGCTAGAGATTTCGCCGGGACGGGAGAAAAACTGTTTTTT CSARDFAGTGEKLFF
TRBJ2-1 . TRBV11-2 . TGTGCCAGCAGCTTCCAACCTCGGGGGGCGACCTACAATGAGCAGTTCTTC CASSFQPRGATYNEQFF
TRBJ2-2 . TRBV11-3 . TGTGCCAGCAGCTTAATGTCGGGCGGGGGCCTCGGGGAGCTGTTTTTT CASSLMSGGGLGELFF
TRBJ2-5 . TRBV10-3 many TGTGCCATCAGTGAAGCGCAACGGGAGACCCAGTACTTC CAISEAQRETQYF
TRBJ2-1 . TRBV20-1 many TGCAGTGCTAGGGGCATGGATGAGCAGTTCTTC CSARGMDEQFF